This TCR beta chain stems from a study of resident and recirculating memory T cells in vitiligo. Points from the study as a whole: Different lesions suggested infiltration by different T cell clones.

CDR1 and CDR2 (germline): SGHRS, YFSETQ. The V end lost 0 bases, the J end lost 4 bases, and 14 bases lay between the germline ends. The CDR3 is 15 amino acids. Comments on this clone: The target antigen is unknown.

The protocol was immunoSEQ multiplex PCR, while the TCRdb copy is restricted to in-frame clones and leaves out a portion. Among tens of thousands of clones listed, about 91% were seen once. This chain uses TRBV5-1 with TRBJ2-7, with a possible D match to TRBD1 (5 bases). The sequenced sample was blood. The receptor was isolated from a male donor with vitiligo. The CDR3 spells CASSLEGREKYEQYF. The CDR3 nucleotides are TGCGCCAGCAGCTTGGAAGGCAGGGAAAAGTACGAGCAGTACTTC.